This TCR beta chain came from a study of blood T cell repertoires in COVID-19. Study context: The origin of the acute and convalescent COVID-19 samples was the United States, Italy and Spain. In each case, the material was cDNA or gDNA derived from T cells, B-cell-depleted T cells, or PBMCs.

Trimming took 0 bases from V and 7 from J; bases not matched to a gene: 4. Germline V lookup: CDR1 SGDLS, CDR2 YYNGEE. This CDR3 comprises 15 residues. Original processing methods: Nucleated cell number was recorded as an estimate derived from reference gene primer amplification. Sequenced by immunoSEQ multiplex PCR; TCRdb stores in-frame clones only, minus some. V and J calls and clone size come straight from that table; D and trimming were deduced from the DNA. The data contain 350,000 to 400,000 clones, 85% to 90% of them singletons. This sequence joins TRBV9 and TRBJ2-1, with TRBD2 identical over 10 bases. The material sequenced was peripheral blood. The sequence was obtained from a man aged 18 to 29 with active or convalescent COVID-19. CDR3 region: CASSVDPSGRNEQFF. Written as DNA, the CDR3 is TGTGCCAGCAGCGTAGATCCTAGCGGGAGAAATGAGCAGTTCTTC.